These 16 T cell receptor beta chains were all obtained from the same sample, sequenced in a study of blood T cell repertoires in COVID-19 (dated by TCRdb to about 2020). Library creation used the immunoSEQ multiplex PCR assay. TCRdb re-hosts the immuneACCESS table, in-frame sequences only. Its copies lack some clones; in the studies checked, an unresolved V gene accounts for under half of them, and the cause for the rest is not known. In this sample the table shows 70,000 or so clones, over 70% of which occur a single time. The ten biggest clones cover about 40% of the sample. Sequenced sample: peripheral blood. The receptors here all came from a woman in her 70s with acute or convalescent COVID-19.

DNA for the CDR3: TGTGCCAGCAGCGACGAGGGGGCACCTGGAAACACCATATATTTT. It translates to CASSDEGAPGNTIYF. The chain employs TRBV9 and TRBJ1-3; 7 bases line up with TRBD1. The CDR3 covers 15 residues. Trimming cost V 3 bases and J 2 bases; bases outside gene matches: 5. CDR1 and CDR2 (germline): SGDLS, YYNGEE.

The rearrangement uses TRBV28 and TRBJ2-7; tentatively, D is TRBD2 (6 bases). The length of the CDR3 is 16 residues. Germline V CDR1 and CDR2: MDHEN, SYDVKM. The V and J ends lost 4 bases and 0 bases respectively, with 16 bases between them. The chain's CDR3 is CASSSGTLLSSYEQYF. In DNA form, the CDR3 reads TGTGCCAGCAGTTCCGGGACTCTTTTAAGCTCCTACGAGCAGTACTTC.

This chain uses TRBV2 with TRBJ2-3; 9 nucleotides match TRBD1. The germline gives CDR1 SNHLY, CDR2 FYNNEI. This CDR3 is built from 19 residues. The V segment lost 5 bases and the J segment 2 bases; nucleotides outside the gene matches: 17. The chain's CDR3 is CASSLRPRDRVLDTDTQYF. In nucleotides, the CDR3 is TGTGCCAGCAGTTTACGACCCCGGGACAGGGTTCTGGACACAGATACGCAGTATTTT.

The chain is built from TRBV27 and TRBJ1-2; no reliable D call. Trimming took off 2 bases at V and 4 bases at J, with 8 bases between the two ends. Per germline, CDR1 MNHEY and CDR2 SMNVEV (reference sequence). The CDR3 length is 13 residues. The CDR3 is CASSLGRSYGYTF. Here the CDR3 DNA reads TGTGCCAGCAGTTTAGGCCGAAGCTATGGCTACACCTTC.

The chain couples TRBV18 to TRBJ2-5; a weak D match, TRBD1 (6 bases). Trimming stripped 3 bases from V and 10 bases from J, with 18 bases between. The CDR3 extends over 14 amino acids. CDR1 and CDR2 from the germline V gene are KGHSH and LQKENI. In DNA, the CDR3 is TGTGCCAGCTCACCTGGACAGTCGCCTCGCGACCAGTACTTC. Its protein is CASSPGQSPRDQYF. Together with reference TRBV18 and TRBJ2-5, the CDR3 gives the full variable domain: NAGVMQNPRHLVRRRGQEARLRCSPMKGHSHVYWYRQLPEEGLKFMVYLQKENIIDESGMPKERFSAEFPKEGPSILRIQQVVRGDSAAYFCASSPGQSPRDQYFGPGTRLLVL.

V gene TRBV7-3 combines with J gene TRBJ1-2; D possibly corresponds to TRBD1 (5 bases). V lost 5 bases and J 4 bases, leaving 17 bases between the germline ends. The CDR3 extends over 15 amino acids. Germline V lookup: CDR1 SGHTA, CDR2 FQGTGA. CDR3 DNA sequence: TGTGCCAGCAGCCCCGGACTTTTGGGGGGCTATGGCTACACCTTC. Residues: CASSPGLLGGYGYTF. Using reference TRBV7-3 and TRBJ1-2 for the parts outside the CDR3, the full variable domain is GAGVSQTPSNKVTEKGKYVELRCDPISGHTALYWYRQSLGQGPEFLIYFQGTGAADDSGLPNDRFFAVRPEGSVSTLKIQRTERGDSAVYLCASSPGLLGGYGYTFGSGTRLTVV.

This clone has only one observation. The chain uses TRBV7-2 and TRBJ2-4, with D possibly TRBD1 on 5 matching bases. Germline assignment: CDR1 SGHTA and CDR2 FQGNSA. Trimming pared 0 bases from V and 3 bases from J, leaving 24 bases between. The CDR3 runs 20 residues. The DNA of the CDR3 is TGTGCCAGCAGCTTAGCGAGTCAGGGTTGGTGGAGCCTAGACAAAAACATTCAGTACTTC. Residues: CASSLASQGWWSLDKNIQYF.

In its sample, this clone was seen many times. DNA of the CDR3: TGTGCCAGCAGCTTAGACAGGGCAGGAGGTGAAAAACTGTTTTTT. As protein: CASSLDRAGGEKLFF. The rearrangement links TRBV7-2 to TRBJ1-4; a possible D gene is TRBD1 (6 bases). Germline loops: CDR1 SGHTA, CDR2 FQGNSA. This CDR3 spans 15 amino acids. V lost 1 base and J 7 bases, leaving 13 bases between the germline ends.

This clone was seen just once. V usage is TRBV12-3 or TRBV12-4 and J usage is TRBJ2-2; D gene ambiguous. V was pared by 2 bases and J by 7 bases, with 8 bases between. This CDR3 is built from 13 residues. The CDR3 region has the DNA TGTGCCAGCAGTTTAAAGCTTCGCGGGGAGCTGTTTTTT. It is translated as CASSLKLRGELFF.

The chain employs TRBV28 and TRBJ1-1; D is possibly TRBD1 (6 bases). Germline CDR1 and CDR2: MDHEN and SYDVKM. V lost 6 bases, J lost 0 bases, and 17 bases lay in between. This CDR3 spans 16 amino acids. The CDR3 DNA reads TGTGCCAGCAGCCCCACGGGAGGGGGGTTGAACACTGAAGCTTTCTTT. This encodes CASSPTGGGLNTEAFF.

The J gene is TRBJ1-3, the V gene TRBV5-6; 8 bases map to TRBD1. V lost 2 bases to trimming and J lost 3 bases; unmatched junction nucleotides: 16. CDR3 length: 19 residues. Looked up from germline, CDR1 is SGHDT and CDR2 is YYEEEE. CDR3 in DNA: TGTGCCAGCAGCTTCCCTTCCCTCGGACAGGGTACTTTTGGAAACACCATATATTTT. Amino acid sequence: CASSFPSLGQGTFGNTIYF.

The rearrangement uses TRBV6-5 and TRBJ2-3; D remains ambiguous. V was trimmed by 6 bases and J by 2 bases, leaving 12 bases between them. There are 14 residues in the CDR3. CDR1 MNHEY and CDR2 SVGAGI come from the germline V gene. CDR3 sequence reads: CASSLGSYTDTQYF. DNA of the CDR3: TGTGCCAGCAGCCTGGGCAGCTACACAGATACGCAGTATTTT.

This rearrangement joins TRBV19 to TRBJ2-4; 7 bases fit TRBD1. V shed 5 bases, J shed 3 bases, and the junction held 7 bases outside the gene matches. The CDR3 has 15 residues. CDR1 and CDR2 (germline): LNHDA, SQIVND (reference sequence). CDR3 region: CASSSTGVSKNIQYF. The DNA of the CDR3 is TGTGCCAGTAGTTCCACAGGGGTGAGCAAAAACATTCAGTACTTC. The whole variable domain, remainder taken from reference TRBV19 and TRBJ2-4, is DGGITQSPKYLFRKEGQNVTLSCEQNLNHDAMYWYRQDPGQGLRLIYYSQIVNDFQKGDIAEGYSVSREKKESFPLTVTSAQKNPTAFYLCASSSTGVSKNIQYFGAGTRLSVL.

The rearrangement joins TRBV3-1 (or the pseudogene TRBV3-2) to TRBJ2-1, with 8 bases matching TRBD2. The CDR3 is 14 residues long. Germline V gives CDR1 LGHDT, CDR2 YNNKEL (reference sequence). V shed 2 bases and J 9 bases; nucleotides not matched to a gene: 6. The DNA of the CDR3 is TGTGCCAGCAGCCAATACGGGGGGGCTCGTGAGCAGTTCTTC. This translates into CASSQYGGAREQFF.

The J gene is TRBJ2-1, the V gene TRBV9, with D possibly being TRBD2 (5 bases). Deletions cut 3 bases from V and 1 base from J, with 8 bases between. Germline V gives CDR1 SGDLS, CDR2 YYNGEE. The CDR3 has 14 amino acids. CDR3 sequence reads: CASSARGSYNEQFF. Written as DNA, the CDR3 is TGTGCCAGCAGCGCCCGAGGGTCCTACAATGAGCAGTTCTTC.

This clone was recorded once. The chain uses TRBV19 and TRBJ2-1; perhaps TRBD2 as D (5 bases). This CDR3 is built from 14 residues. Germline V gives CDR1 LNHDA, CDR2 SQIVND (reference sequence). Deletions cut 6 bases from V and 7 bases from J, with 16 bases between. The CDR3 spells CASREATLGNEQFF. CDR3 bases: TGTGCCAGTAGGGAGGCTACCTTGGGGAATGAGCAGTTCTTC.